This T cell receptor (beta chain) was obtained from a study of cytomegalovirus exposure and HLA in healthy donors. This clone was seen a single time. The antigen is unknown. The sample carries other DNA sequences with the same CDR3. In germline, CDR1 is SNHLY, CDR2 FYNNEI. With 2 bases removed from V and 2 bases from J, the gap between germline ends came to 6 bases. The CDR3 length is 13 residues. It was with 60 Vbeta and 13 Jbeta primers that the PCR ran. Repertoires were generated with immunoSEQ multiplex PCR, while TCRdb's copy carries only in-frame clones and drops some. The sample records about 190,000 clones, approximately 78% being singletons. Findings of the study overall: As a later analysis revealed, the rate of TCR association differed by HLA locus, with DRB1 most and HLA-C fewest. Some V segments could not be told apart, so they were left out, TRBV6-2 and TRBV6-3 among them.

This chain links TRBV2 with TRBJ1-2; D may be TRBD1 (6 bases). The clonotype comes from a woman under 30 in good health and CMV-seronegative. Sequencing was carried out using PBMCs. Written as DNA, the CDR3 is TGTGCCAGCAGTGAACAGGGGAACTATGGCTACACCTTC. Translation gives CASSEQGNYGYTF.